The 25 T cell receptor beta chains presented below share a single source sample, sequenced in a study of OX40 agonist ivuxolimab in advanced cancers. Produced via immunoSEQ multiplex PCR; TCRdb's table is partial and in-frame only. The sample lists over 25,000 clones, around 90% occurring once. The specimen comprised CD4+ or CD8+ T cells sorted from blood, sampled in a trial of the OX40 agonist ivuxolimab. These receptor sequences come from an adult with an advanced solid tumor such as melanoma, head and neck, liver or kidney cancer.

This chain connects TRBV28 to TRBJ2-7; 11 nucleotides match TRBD1. With 3 bases clipped from V and 3 bases from J, the junction kept 10 bases outside the gene matches. This CDR3 is built from 17 residues. CDR1 and CDR2 (germline): MDHEN, SYDVKM. Here the CDR3 reads CASSFQRTGTGGYEQYF. For the CDR3, the DNA is TGTGCCAGCAGTTTCCAGAGAACCGGGACAGGGGGCTACGAGCAGTACTTC.

V gene TRBV9 combines with J gene TRBJ2-2; D is possibly TRBD2 (5 bases). The germline CDR1 and CDR2 sequences are SGDLS and YYNGEE. The CDR3 runs to 15 residues. Between the trimmed V and J ends, which lost 2 bases and 4 bases, there was a span of 12 bases. As DNA, the CDR3 is TGTGCCAGCAGCGTCAGGACCGGAGGCACCGGGGAGCTGTTTTTT. As protein: CASSVRTGGTGELFF.

The chain has TRBV15 and TRBJ2-4; D may be TRBD2 (6 bases). Looked up from germline, CDR1 is LNHNV and CDR2 is YYDKDF (reference sequence). Trimming pared 10 bases from V and 7 bases from J, leaving 14 bases between. The CDR3 has 12 residues. CDR3 nucleotide sequence: TGTGCCATCCCACCGGGAGCGAACATTCAGTACTTC. As protein: CAIPPGANIQYF. Drawing the rest from reference TRBV15 and TRBJ2-4, the complete variable domain is DAMVIQNPRYQVTQFGKPVTLSCSQTLNHNVMYWYQQKSSQAPKLLFHYYDKDFNNEADTPDNFQSRRPNTSFCFLDIRSPGLGDTAMYLCAIPPGANIQYFGAGTRLSVL.

The rearrangement uses TRBV11-1 and TRBJ1-2, with D tentatively TRBD1 (6 bases). Germline V CDR1 and CDR2: SGHAT, FQDESV (reference sequence). V was trimmed by 5 bases and J by 8 bases, leaving 9 bases between them. This CDR3 is 11 amino acids long. CDR3 sequence reads: CASSAGVGYTF. The CDR3 DNA is TGTGCCAGCAGCGCAGGGGTCGGCTACACCTTC.

V is TRBV28 and J is TRBJ2-6, with D unclear. Germline CDR1 reads MDHEN; CDR2 reads SYDVKM. This CDR3 region has 15 residues. Trimming removed 3 bases at V and 2 bases at J, with 8 bases between. As DNA, the CDR3 is TGTGCCAGCAGTTTTATAAGGCCTGGGGCCAACGTCCTGACTTTC. Protein: CASSFIRPGANVLTF.

This clone was detected only once. The chain joins TRBV10-1 to TRBJ1-2; 9 nucleotides align to TRBD1. The CDR3 is made up of 13 amino acids. The germline V gene has CDR1 WNHNN and CDR2 SYGVQD (reference sequence). V gave up 7 bases and J gave up 4 bases; unmatched junction bases: 4. The CDR3 DNA follows: TGCGCCAGCATTAAGACAGGGGGCTATGGCTACACCTTC. It translates to CASIKTGGYGYTF.

The chain combines TRBV29-1 with TRBJ1-1; TRBD1 agrees at 8 bases. The trim removed 8 bases at V and 5 bases at J, leaving 13 bases unmatched. CDR3 length: 14 residues. Germline lookup yields CDR1 SQVTM and CDR2 ANQGSEA. In DNA, the CDR3 is TGCAGCTTAGAGGGACAGGAGCGAGAAACTGAAGCTTTCTTT. Its protein product is CSLEGQERETEAFF.

This clone was detected once. The chain carries TRBV18 and TRBJ2-5; D is unclear. V lost 0 bases and J 3 bases, leaving 11 bases between the germline ends. The CDR3 length is 15 residues. Per germline, CDR1 KGHSH and CDR2 LQKENI. CDR3 nucleotide sequence: TGTGCCAGCTCACCACCTTTCGGCTGGGAAGAGACCCAGTACTTC. It translates to CASSPPFGWEETQYF.

The V gene is TRBV7-2, the J gene TRBJ2-5; 8 bases match TRBD1. CDR1 is SGHTA, CDR2 FQGNSA, per germline. The length of the CDR3 is 14 residues. Losses at the gene ends were 4 bases for V and 5 bases for J; bases not matched to a gene: 6. The CDR3 region is CASSSGQDPETQYF. The CDR3 region has the DNA TGTGCCAGCAGCTCGGGACAGGACCCTGAGACCCAGTACTTC.

This clone was counted a single time. The chain combines TRBV27 with TRBJ2-3; 12 positions match TRBD2. The length of the CDR3 is 17 residues. J gave up 4 bases and V 3 bases, and 8 bases lay outside the gene matches. CDR1 MNHEY and CDR2 SMNVEV come from the germline V gene (reference sequence). DNA of the CDR3: TGTGCCAGCAGTTTGATCCGGACTAGCGGGGACCCAGATACGCAGTATTTT. This encodes CASSLIRTSGDPDTQYF.

The J gene is TRBJ2-7, the V gene TRBV5-4; TRBD2 matches 9 bases. With 4 bases clipped from V and 7 bases from J, the junction kept 12 bases outside the gene matches. The germline CDR1 and CDR2 sequences are SGHNT and YYREEE (reference sequence). CDR3 length: 15 residues. CDR3: CASSPKGGGEIEQYF. The CDR3 coding sequence is TGTGCCAGCAGCCCTAAAGGCGGGGGGGAAATTGAGCAGTACTTC.

This rearrangement joins TRBV9 to TRBJ1-6; D is unclear. The CDR3 length is 17 residues. Germline V gives CDR1 SGDLS, CDR2 YYNGEE. V lost 7 bases to trimming and J lost 0 bases, with 17 bases between them. CDR3 nucleotides: TGTGCCAGCTCCCGGGAAGGGCTGAGCTCCTATAATTCACCCCTCCACTTT. Translating it yields CASSREGLSSYNSPLHF. The variable domain in full, completed from reference TRBV9 and TRBJ1-6, reads DSGVTQTPKHLITATGQRVTLRCSPRSGDLSVYWYQQSLDQGLQFLIQYYNGEERAKGNILERFSAQQFPDLHSELNLSSLELGDSALYFCASSREGLSSYNSPLHFGNGTRLTVT.

This clone showed up just a few times. This rearrangement joins TRBV7-9 to TRBJ2-6; D ambiguous. From germline, CDR1 is SEHNR and CDR2 FQNEAQ (reference sequence). Trimming took off 5 bases at V and 4 bases at J, with 15 bases between the two ends. This CDR3 has 16 residues. CDR3 DNA sequence: TGTGCCAGCAGCGGCGCGGCGGCGAGGGGGGCCAACGTCCTGACTTTC. This translates into CASSGAAARGANVLTF.

V is TRBV9 and J is TRBJ2-1; TRBD2 matches 10 bases. The V gene end was trimmed by 0 bases and the J gene end by 0 bases; junction bases not matched to a gene: 9. Germline V lookup: CDR1 SGDLS, CDR2 YYNGEE. The CDR3 covers 19 residues. Here the CDR3 reads CASSVGSSGGSSSYNEQFF. In DNA form, the CDR3 reads TGTGCCAGCAGCGTAGGAAGTAGCGGGGGGTCCAGCTCCTACAATGAGCAGTTCTTC.

Only one count was recorded for this clone. The chain links TRBV28 to TRBJ2-5, with D unresolved. Trimming pared 6 bases from V and 5 bases from J, leaving 13 bases between. This CDR3 is 13 amino acids long. Germline V gene sequence: CDR1 MDHEN, CDR2 SYDVKM. CDR3 residues: CASSLTPWETQYF. The CDR3 region has the DNA TGTGCCAGCAGCCTGACACCGTGGGAGACCCAGTACTTC.

The chain joins TRBV7-9 to TRBJ2-7, with TRBD2 identical over 9 bases. Germline values: CDR1 SEHNR, CDR2 FQNEAQ (reference sequence). This CDR3 is built from 14 residues. Germline trimming cut 6 bases from V and 2 bases from J; bases unmatched to any gene: 5. The CDR3 reads CASRRGGAAYEQYF. The CDR3 coding sequence is TGTGCCAGCAGACGCGGGGGGGCCGCCTACGAGCAGTACTTC.

This rearrangement joins TRBV27 to TRBJ1-3; perhaps TRBD1 as D (5 bases). Trimming took 0 bases from V and 2 from J, leaving 11 bases between them. There are 16 residues in the CDR3. CDR1 MNHEY and CDR2 SMNVEV come from the germline V gene (reference sequence). In DNA, the CDR3 is TGTGCCAGCAGTTTATCCGCGGGGGTTGCTGGAAACACCATATATTTT. Translating gives CASSLSAGVAGNTIYF.

CDR3 bases: TGTGCCAGCAGCTTAACTCTTGGGGGAACTAATGAAAAACTGTTTTTT. Translated: CASSLTLGGTNEKLFF. V and J are TRBV7-6 and TRBJ1-4; maybe TRBD1 (5 bases). Trimming removed 2 bases from V and 1 base from J, with 11 bases in between. CDR1 is SGHVS and CDR2 is FNYEAQ in the germline V gene. The CDR3 runs 16 residues.

V and J are TRBV27 and TRBJ2-5; unclear D gene. In germline, CDR1 is MNHEY, CDR2 SMNVEV (reference sequence). The CDR3 loop spans 13 amino acids. Trimming took 8 bases from V and 2 from J, leaving 12 bases between them. CDR3 loop: CASRAWNQETQYF. The CDR3 DNA is TGTGCCAGCCGTGCGTGGAATCAAGAGACCCAGTACTTC.

The chain employs TRBV5-8 and TRBJ1-1; perhaps TRBD1 as D (5 bases). Germline V gene data show CDR1 as SGHTS and CDR2 as YDEGEE. The CDR3 loop spans 13 amino acids. The V gene lost 2 bases and the J gene lost 6 bases, with 11 bases spanning the gap. The CDR3 DNA reads TGTGCCAGCAGCTTTTCGACAGACCCTGAAGCTTTCTTT. Translation gives CASSFSTDPEAFF. The variable domain in full, with the rest retrieved from reference TRBV5-8 and TRBJ1-1, is EAGVTQSPTHLIKTRGQQATLRCSPISGHTSVYWYQQALGLGLQFLLWYDEGEERNRGNFPPRFSGRQFPNYSSELNVNALELEDSALYLCASSFSTDPEAFFGQGTRLTVV.

This chain links TRBV28 with TRBJ1-1; 8 bases fit TRBD1. V lost 2 bases to trimming and J lost 2 bases; unmatched junction nucleotides: 1. The CDR3 runs 14 residues. Germline V CDR1 and CDR2: MDHEN, SYDVKM. The CDR3 sequence is CASSLGQGNTEAFF. The CDR3 bases are TGTGCCAGCAGTTTAGGACAGGGAAACACTGAAGCTTTCTTT.

This clone was seen once. This sequence joins TRBV27 and TRBJ1-1; D is uncertain. V lost 6 bases and J 5 bases, leaving 16 bases between the germline ends. CDR3 length: 14 amino acids. The germline CDR1 and CDR2 sequences are MNHEY and SMNVEV (reference sequence). CDR3 in amino acids: CASSPSIAGTEAFF. CDR3 bases: TGTGCCAGCAGCCCATCGATAGCCGGAACTGAAGCTTTCTTT.

In its sample, this clone was seen once. The V gene is TRBV9, the J gene TRBJ2-2, with TRBD1 matching 9 bases. Germline assignment: CDR1 SGDLS and CDR2 YYNGEE. Losses at the gene ends were 5 bases for V and 1 base for J; bases not matched to a gene: 6. The length of the CDR3 is 16 residues. The CDR3 DNA is TGTGCCAGCAGAGAACCGGGACAGGGGAACACCGGGGAGCTGTTTTTT. Its protein is CASREPGQGNTGELFF. Complete variable domain (other parts from reference TRBV9 and TRBJ2-2): DSGVTQTPKHLITATGQRVTLRCSPRSGDLSVYWYQQSLDQGLQFLIQYYNGEERAKGNILERFSAQQFPDLHSELNLSSLELGDSALYFCASREPGQGNTGELFFGEGSRLTVL.

This clone is a singleton in its sample. This chain uses TRBV5-1 with TRBJ2-3; D unclear. V lost 4 bases and J lost 5, with 11 bases in between. CDR1 and CDR2 from the germline V gene are SGHRS and YFSETQ. The CDR3 covers 13 residues. DNA for the CDR3: TGCGCCAGCAGCCCCGGCTGGATAGATACGCAGTATTTT. It encodes CASSPGWIDTQYF.

This clone came up once. This sequence joins TRBV6-6 and TRBJ2-3; D unclear. Trimming took 6 bases from V and 0 from J, leaving 10 bases between them. Germline V gives CDR1 MNHNY, CDR2 SVGAGI (reference sequence). The length of the CDR3 is 14 residues. CDR3 protein: CASRGYSSTDTQYF. The CDR3 DNA is TGTGCCAGCAGGGGGTACTCTAGCACAGATACGCAGTATTTT.